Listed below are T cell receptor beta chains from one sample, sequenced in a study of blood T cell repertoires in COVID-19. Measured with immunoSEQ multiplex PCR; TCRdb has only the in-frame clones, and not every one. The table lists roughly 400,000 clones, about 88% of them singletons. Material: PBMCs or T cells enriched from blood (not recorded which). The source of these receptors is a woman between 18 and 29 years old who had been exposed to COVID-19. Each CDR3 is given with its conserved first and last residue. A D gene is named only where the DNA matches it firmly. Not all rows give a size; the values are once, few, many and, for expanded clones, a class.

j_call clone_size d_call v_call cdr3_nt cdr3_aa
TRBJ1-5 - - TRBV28 TGTGCCACCGCGGGAGGGGCGGAGGATCAGCCCCAGCATTTT CATAGGAEDQPQHF
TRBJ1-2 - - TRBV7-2 TGTGCCAGCAGCTTTAGGCAGGCTAACTATGGCTACACCTTC CASSFRQANYGYTF
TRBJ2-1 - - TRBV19 TGTGCCAGTAGTATAGATGCTAGCTCCTACAATGAGCAGTTCTTC CASSIDASSYNEQFF
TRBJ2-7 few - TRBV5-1 TGCGCCAGCAGCTTGGAAGGGGACTACGAGCAGTACTTC CASSLEGDYEQYF
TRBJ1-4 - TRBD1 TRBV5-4 TGTGCCGTTCGGGACAGCCCTAATGAAAAACTGTTTTTT CAVRDSPNEKLFF
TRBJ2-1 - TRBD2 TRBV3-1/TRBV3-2 TGTGCCAGCAGCCAGACTAGCGGAAGCTCCTACAATGAGCAGTTCTTC CASSQTSGSSYNEQFF
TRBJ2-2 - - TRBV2 TGTGCCAGCAAAGGGGGAAGGACCGGGGAGCTGTTTTTT CASKGGRTGELFF
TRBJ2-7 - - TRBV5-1 TGCGCCAGCAGCCTGGGGGAGAGCTCCTACGAGCAGTACTTC CASSLGESSYEQYF
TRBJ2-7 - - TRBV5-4 TGTGCCAGCAGCCTAGCTGGACAGAGCTACGAGCAGTACTTC CASSLAGQSYEQYF
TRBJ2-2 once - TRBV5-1 TGCGCCAGCAGCTTGGAAGGGGTTTCCACCGGGGAGCTGTTTTTT CASSLEGVSTGELFF
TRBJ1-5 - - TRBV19 TGTGCCAGCCGGACAGACCCGAATCAGCCCCAGCATTTT CASRTDPNQPQHF
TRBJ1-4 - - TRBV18 TGTGCCAGCTCACCGGGGGGTCATGAAAAACTGTTTTTT CASSPGGHEKLFF
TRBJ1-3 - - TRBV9 TGTGCCAGCAGCGTAGGTCGGGTGGAATCTGGAAACACCATATATTTT CASSVGRVESGNTIYF
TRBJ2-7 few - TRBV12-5 TGTGCTAGCGGTTCCACAACTGGCGGCGAGCAGTACTTC CASGSTTGGEQYF
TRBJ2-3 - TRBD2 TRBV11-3 TGTGCCAGCAGCTCAAGCGGGGGAGACACAGATACGCAGTATTTT CASSSSGGDTDTQYF
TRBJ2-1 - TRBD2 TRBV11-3 TGTGCCAGCAGCCCGCTGGCGGGGGATGAGCAGTTCTTC CASSPLAGDEQFF
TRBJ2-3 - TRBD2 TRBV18 TGTGCCAGCTCACCGAGGGCTAGCGGGTACCTCGAAGATACGCAGTATTTT CASSPRASGYLEDTQYF
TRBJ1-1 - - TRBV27 TGTGCCAGCAGTTTAATGCTAGATTTCACTGAAGCTTTCTTT CASSLMLDFTEAFF
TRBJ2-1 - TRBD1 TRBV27 TGTGCCAGCAGTTTATCTGGTCCACAGGGGGCTAACGATGAGCAGTTCTTC CASSLSGPQGANDEQFF
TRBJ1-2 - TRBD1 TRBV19 TGTGCCAGTAACGGGGGACAGTTCTTATATGGCTACACCTTC CASNGGQFLYGYTF
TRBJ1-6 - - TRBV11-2 TGTGCCAGCAGCTTAAGGGTGGGGCGAGGATCACCCCTCCACTTT CASSLRVGRGSPLHF
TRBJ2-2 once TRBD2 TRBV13 TGTGCCAGCAGCTTAGGGCGGGAGTACAACGGGGAGCTGTTTTTT CASSLGREYNGELFF
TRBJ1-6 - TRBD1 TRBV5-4 TGTGCCAGCAGCTTGGCGGGACAGTATAATTCACCCCTCCACTTT CASSLAGQYNSPLHF
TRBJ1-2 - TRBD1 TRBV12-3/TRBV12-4 TGTGCCAGCAGTCCGGGACAGGCCTATGGCTACACCTTC CASSPGQAYGYTF
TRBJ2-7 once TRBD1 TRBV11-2 TGTGCCAGCAGGGGACAGGGGGGCGGCGAGCAGTACTTC CASRGQGGGEQYF
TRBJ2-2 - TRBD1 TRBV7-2 TGTGCCAGCAGCCCGGGACAGACCACCGGGGAGCTGTTTTTT CASSPGQTTGELFF
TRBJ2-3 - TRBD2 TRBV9 TGTGCCAGCAGTGGCAGCGGGGCTACAGATACGCAGTATTTT CASSGSGATDTQYF
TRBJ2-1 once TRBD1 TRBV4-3 TGCGCCAGCAGCCAATTGGACAGGGGGCCTGAGCAGTTCTTC CASSQLDRGPEQFF
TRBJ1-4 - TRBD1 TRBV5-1 TGCGCCAGCAGCGTCTCACAGGGGATGGCTGAAAAACTGTTTTTT CASSVSQGMAEKLFF
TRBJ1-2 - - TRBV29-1 TGCAGCGTTGAAACTCTCTCGGAGCCCTATGGCTACACCTTC CSVETLSEPYGYTF
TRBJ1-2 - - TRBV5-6 TGTGCCAGCAGCAACGACAGAACCTATGGCTACACCTTC CASSNDRTYGYTF
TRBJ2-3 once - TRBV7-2 TGTGCCAGCAGCTTAGCCTATACAGCTTCAGATACGCAGTATTTT CASSLAYTASDTQYF
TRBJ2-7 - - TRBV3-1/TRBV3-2 TGTGCCAGCAGCCAAGATTTGGCGGGGCCCCAGTACTTC CASSQDLAGPQYF
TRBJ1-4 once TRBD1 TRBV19 TGTGCCACCCAGGACAGGGGTAGTAATGAAAAACTGTTTTTT CATQDRGSNEKLFF
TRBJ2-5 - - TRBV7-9 TGTGCCAGCAGCTCCAGGCTCCAAGAGACCCAGTACTTC CASSSRLQETQYF
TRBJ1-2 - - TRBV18 TGTGCCAGCTCACCAGCGAGGGAAGGTGGCTACACCTTC CASSPAREGGYTF
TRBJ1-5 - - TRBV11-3 TGTGCCAGCAGCTTAGATTTATGGGACACAAAGTATAGCAATCAGCCCCAGCATTTT CASSLDLWDTKYSNQPQHF
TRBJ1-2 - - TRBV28 TGTGCCAGCAGACCAACCGGGACACCAAACTATGGCTACACCTTC CASRPTGTPNYGYTF
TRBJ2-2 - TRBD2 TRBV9 TGTGCCAGCAGCGTAGTCCCGGGGGGGACCGGGGAGCTGTTTTTT CASSVVPGGTGELFF
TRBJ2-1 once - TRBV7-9 TGTGCCAGCAGCCCACCCCCCAGCAATGAGCAGTTCTTC CASSPPPSNEQFF
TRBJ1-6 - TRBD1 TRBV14 TGTGCCAGCAGCCAAGGACTCCAGGGGGGAACCAATTCACCCCTCCACTTT CASSQGLQGGTNSPLHF
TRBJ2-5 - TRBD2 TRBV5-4 TGTGCCAGCAGCTCCGTAGCGGGGGGCGAGGAGACCCAGTACTTC CASSSVAGGEETQYF
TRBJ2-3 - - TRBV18 TGTGCCAGCTCACCAGGTGGCGGGGGCGCAGATACGCAGTATTTT CASSPGGGGADTQYF
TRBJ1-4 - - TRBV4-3 TGCGCCAGCAGCCAAGATAATCAGGGTGGTAAAAAACTGTTTTTT CASSQDNQGGKKLFF
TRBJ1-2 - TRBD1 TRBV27 TGTGCCAGTGGAACAGGGGTGCCTTGGGGCTACACCTTC CASGTGVPWGYTF
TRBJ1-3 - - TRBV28 TGTGCCAGCAGTTTGCGGACAGTCCTCTCTGGAAACACCATATATTTT CASSLRTVLSGNTIYF
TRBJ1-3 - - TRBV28 TGTGCCAGCAGTTTAGTCAGGGGAAACACCATATATTTT CASSLVRGNTIYF
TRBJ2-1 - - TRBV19 TGTGCCAGTAGTCCAACAGGGTTTTATGAGCAGTTCTTC CASSPTGFYEQFF
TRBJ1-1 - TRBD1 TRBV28 TGTGCCAGCAGTCCGGTAGGACAGGGGGCTTCTGAAGCTTTCTTT CASSPVGQGASEAFF
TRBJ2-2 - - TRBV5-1 TGCGCCAGCAGCCCGGGACAGAACACCGGGGAGCTGTTTTTT CASSPGQNTGELFF
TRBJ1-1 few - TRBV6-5 TGTGCCAGCAGTTACTCAGGGGGCACTGAAGCTTTCTTT CASSYSGGTEAFF
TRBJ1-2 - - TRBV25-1 TGTGCCAGCAGTGTTGAGGGCTATGGCTACACCTTC CASSVEGYGYTF
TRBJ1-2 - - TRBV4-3 TGCGCCAGCAGTATTGATACGCGATATGGCTACACCTTC CASSIDTRYGYTF
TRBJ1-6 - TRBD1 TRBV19 TGTGCCACTAAGGACAGGGACTCACCCCTCCACTTT CATKDRDSPLHF
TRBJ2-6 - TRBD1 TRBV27 TGTGCCAGCAGTCATGGACAGGGCTTCTCTGGGGCCAACGTCCTGACTTTC CASSHGQGFSGANVLTF